The source of this T cell receptor (beta chain) is a study of identical twins. Only a few counts were recorded for this clonotype. The CDR3 is 16 amino acids. V dropped 4 bases and J dropped 1 base, with 16 bases sitting between them. Germline loops: CDR1 SGHDT, CDR2 YYEEEE. TCRdb fed the 5' RACE reads into MiXCR, producing one record per CDR3 protein. The sample records some 900,000 distinct CDR3 sequences, roughly an eighth being singletons. This same sample was also taken into another study, of yellow fever vaccine responses in identical twins.

This receptor was identified in a woman aged 18-29 years in good health. The sequenced sample was PBMCs. The chain employs TRBV5-6 and TRBJ2-3; D may be TRBD2 (6 bases). The CDR3 reads CASSALGVAGTDTQYF. The DNA for the CDR3 is TGTGCCAGCAGCGCGTTAGGGGTAGCGGGCACAGATACGCAGTATTTT.